The rows below give T cell receptor beta chains drawn from one sample of a study of blood T cells in healthy people across ages. TCRdb re-analysed the 5' RACE reads in MiXCR, keeping a single row per CDR3 protein. The repertoire holds some 750,000 distinct CDR3 sequences, with approximately 22% as singletons. Specimen: blood. All receptors come from an older man in good health. The CDR3 runs from the conserved cysteine through the conserved F or W. The D gene is left open where the match is weak. Rows may omit the clone size; those that give it use once, few, many or a size class.

d_gene	j_gene	abundance	v_gene	CDR3nt	CDR3aa
TRBD1	TRBJ1-1	few	TRBV3-1	TGTGCCAGCAGCCAAGGGACAGGGGGTAGTGAAGCTTTCTTT	CASSQGTGGSEAFF
-	TRBJ2-4	-	TRBV7-9	TGTGCCAGCAGCTTTGCAGCCAAAAACATTCAGTACTTC	CASSFAAKNIQYF
TRBD2	TRBJ2-1	-	TRBV28	TGTGCCAGCAGAGACCCCCGGGAGCGGGGATACAATGAGCAGTTCTTC	CASRDPRERGYNEQFF
-	TRBJ2-3	-	TRBV30	TGTGCCTGGGGACACCCTAGCACAGATACGCAGTATTTT	CAWGHPSTDTQYF
TRBD1	TRBJ2-7	-	TRBV28	TGTGCCAGCAGGACAGGGGTCGACTACGAGCAGTACTTC	CASRTGVDYEQYF
-	TRBJ2-1	many	TRBV20-1	TGCAGTGCCCAGATCTGGGGGGAACAACTGTTCTTC	CSAQIWGEQLFF
-	TRBJ2-1	-	TRBV12-3/TRBV12-4	TGTGCCAGCAGCCCCGACAAGGCGAATTACAATGAGCAGTTCTTC	CASSPDKANYNEQFF
TRBD1	TRBJ1-4	few	TRBV12-3/TRBV12-4	TGTGCCAGCAGTACCGGGACAGGGAGGTCTGAAAAACTGTTTTTT	CASSTGTGRSEKLFF
TRBD2	TRBJ2-1	few	TRBV5-5	TGTGCCAGCAGCCCCGGGGGGGCCAAGAATGAGCAGTTCTTC	CASSPGGAKNEQFF
-	TRBJ2-1	-	TRBV4-1	TGCGCCAGCAGCCAAGATCTTATGAGGGGTACGTGGGATGAGCAGTTCTTC	CASSQDLMRGTWDEQFF
TRBD2	TRBJ2-6	many	TRBV24-1	TGTGCCACCGCCCCTGGGAGGGTTGGGGCCAACGTCCTGACTTTC	CATAPGRVGANVLTF
TRBD2	TRBJ2-5	-	TRBV20-1	TGCAGTGCTAGATTAAGCGGGGCCTACAATGAGCAGTTTTTC	CSARLSGAYNEQFF
TRBD2	TRBJ2-3	-	TRBV20-1	TGCAGTGCTAGAGATGTAGCGGGAGGGGGTACGCAGTATTTT	CSARDVAGGGTQYF
-	TRBJ2-1	few	TRBV12-5	TGTGCTAGTGGTTTGCGGACCTTCAATGAGCAGTTCTTC	CASGLRTFNEQFF
-	TRBJ2-4	-	TRBV6-6	TGTGCCAGCAGTTACGACGTCTGGAACATTCAGTACTTC	CASSYDVWNIQYF
-	TRBJ1-2	few	TRBV20-1	TGCAGTGCTAGAGACCATACAGCTTCAGCTTATGGCTACACCTTC	CSARDHTASAYGYTF
-	TRBJ2-5	many	TRBV6-5	TGTGCCAGCAGATCCCCAGTTGAGACCCAGTACTTC	CASRSPVETQYF
-	TRBJ1-2	-	TRBV7-2	TGTGCCAGCAGCTTAGGGCCTCCGGGGGGCTACACCTTC	CASSLGPPGGYTF
TRBD1	TRBJ1-1	many	TRBV18	TGTGCCAGCTCGCAAGGACAGGGAGTGAACACTGAAGCTTTCTTT	CASSQGQGVNTEAFF
TRBD2	TRBJ2-3	-	TRBV6-2/TRBV6-3	TGTGCCATCCAGCGGGGGGGTGCCGATACGCAGTATTTT	CAIQRGGADTQYF
-	TRBJ1-1	few	TRBV29-1	TGCAGCGTCCAACCCGGACAGACCTTGAACACTGAAGCTTTCTTT	CSVQPGQTLNTEAFF
-	TRBJ1-4	few	TRBV7-9	TGTGCCACCGCAGGGAGCGGGGGTAATGAAAAACTGTTTTTT	CATAGSGGNEKLFF
-	TRBJ1-4	-	TRBV29-1	TGCAGCGTTGCCATCGGAGGGGCCGTTACACTGTTTTTT	CSVAIGGAVTLFF
-	TRBJ2-1	many	TRBV6-5	TGTGCCAGCAGCCCATTCGGGGTTTCAGGCAATGAGCAGTTCTTC	CASSPFGVSGNEQFF
TRBD1	TRBJ1-3	few	TRBV20-1	TGCAGTGCTGGAAGACAGGGGACGTCTGGAAACACCATATATTTT	CSAGRQGTSGNTIYF
TRBD1	TRBJ1-4	few	TRBV4-2	TGTGCCAGCAGAGGACAGGGGGCTTTTGATGAAAAACTGTTTTTT	CASRGQGAFDEKLFF
-	TRBJ1-1	-	TRBV19	TGTGCCAGTAGTATTGGGGACTTCGCCAGGAACACTGAAGCTTTCTTT	CASSIGDFARNTEAFF
TRBD1	TRBJ2-1	-	TRBV4-1	TGCGCCAGCAGCCTTGACAGGGTCAATCTTTACAATGAGCAGTTCTTC	CASSLDRVNLYNEQFF
-	TRBJ2-1	-	TRBV24-1	TGTGCCACCAGTGCCGTGGGTGAGCAGTTCTTC	CATSAVGEQFF
TRBD1	TRBJ1-5	few	TRBV7-2	TGTGCCAGCAGCGTAACAGGGGGCGGGGGTCAGCCCCAGCATTTT	CASSVTGGGGQPQHF
TRBD1	TRBJ1-4	-	TRBV7-2	TGTGCCAGCAGCCCGGGGACAGGGGTTACTAATGAAAAACTGTTTTTT	CASSPGTGVTNEKLFF
TRBD2	TRBJ2-4	-	TRBV5-4	TGTGCCAGCAGCTGGCGGGGGGACATTCAGTACTTC	CASSWRGDIQYF
TRBD2	TRBJ2-1	-	TRBV3-1	TGTGCCAGCAGCCAAGGAGGGACTAGCGGGGGGTCACCCTACAATGAGCAGTTCTTC	CASSQGGTSGGSPYNEQFF
-	TRBJ2-5	-	TRBV28	TGTGCCAGCAGTTTCCGGGGCAGGGATCATGAGACCCAGTACTTC	CASSFRGRDHETQYF
TRBD1	TRBJ2-2	-	TRBV5-5	TGTGCCAGCCTCGAGAAGGACAGGGAGAGGACCGGGGAGCTGTTTTTT	CASLEKDRERTGELFF
TRBD2	TRBJ2-5	-	TRBV29-1	TGCAGCAGCTCCCCCCCCGGACTAGCGGGAGAGACCCAGTACTTC	CSSSPPGLAGETQYF
-	TRBJ2-5	once	TRBV6-6	TGTGCCAGCAACCACGGACAAGAGACCCAGTACTTC	CASNHGQETQYF
-	TRBJ1-2	-	TRBV5-8	TGTGCCAGCAGCTCGCCGACATATAGCTATGGCTACACCTTC	CASSSPTYSYGYTF
-	TRBJ2-7	-	TRBV3-1	TGTGCCAGCAGCCAAGGAGCACAGCAGTACTTC	CASSQGAQQYF
-	TRBJ1-5	few	TRBV7-9	TGTGCCAGCAGCCGGACAGAGTATCAGCCCCAGCATTTT	CASSRTEYQPQHF
-	TRBJ2-5	-	TRBV6-5	TGTGCCAGCAGTCGCAACACGGAGACCCAGTACTTC	CASSRNTETQYF
TRBD2	TRBJ2-1	-	TRBV2	TGTGCCAGCAACTCAGCGGGGCGCTACAATGAGCAGTTCTTC	CASNSAGRYNEQFF
TRBD1	TRBJ1-1	few	TRBV29-1	TGCAGCGTTGAAGAAACCCAGGGGGGGGAAGCTTTCTTT	CSVEETQGGEAFF